This TCR beta chain was obtained from a study of T-cell memory formation after mild COVID-19. Study-wide points: Pre-infection memory held some responding clones, suggesting pre-existing cross-reactive T cells responded.

This clonotype has a handful of counts. Its antigen remains unknown. One entry per CDR3 protein results from TCRdb running MiXCR on the 5' RACE reads. The table includes around 220,000 distinct CDR3 sequences, about 16% detected once. This CDR3 has 14 residues. V was pared by 6 bases and J by 8 bases, with 19 bases between. This sequence joins TRBV12-3 or TRBV12-4 and TRBJ1-2, with D tentatively TRBD1 (5 bases). The receptor was derived from a man in his late teens or twenties who had mild COVID-19 (a few samples of this study predate the infection). Cell type and time point are not known. The sequenced sample was PBMCs or a T cell subset sorted from them (not recorded which). The CDR3 is CASREPGPAEGYTF. The CDR3 DNA reads TGTGCCAGCAGGGAGCCGGGACCGGCGGAGGGCTACACCTTC.